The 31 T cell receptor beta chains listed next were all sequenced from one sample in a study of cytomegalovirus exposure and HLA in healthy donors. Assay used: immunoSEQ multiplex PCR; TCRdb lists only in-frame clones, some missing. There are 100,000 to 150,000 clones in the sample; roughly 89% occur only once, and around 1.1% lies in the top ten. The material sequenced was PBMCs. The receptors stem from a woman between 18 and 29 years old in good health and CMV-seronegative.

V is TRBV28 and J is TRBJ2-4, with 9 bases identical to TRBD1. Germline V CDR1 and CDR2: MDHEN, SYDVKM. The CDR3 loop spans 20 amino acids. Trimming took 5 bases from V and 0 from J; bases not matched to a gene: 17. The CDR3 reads CASSERTGVTNRVAKNIQYF. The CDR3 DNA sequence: TGTGCCAGCAGTGAGCGGACAGGGGTCACCAATCGGGTAGCCAAAAACATTCAGTACTTC.

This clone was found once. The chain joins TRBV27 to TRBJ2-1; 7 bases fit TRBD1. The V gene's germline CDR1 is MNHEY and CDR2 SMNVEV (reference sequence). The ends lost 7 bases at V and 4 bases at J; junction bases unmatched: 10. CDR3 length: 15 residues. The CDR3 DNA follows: TGTGCCAGCAACCGGGCCGGGACAGCTTACAATGAGCAGTTCTTC. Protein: CASNRAGTAYNEQFF.

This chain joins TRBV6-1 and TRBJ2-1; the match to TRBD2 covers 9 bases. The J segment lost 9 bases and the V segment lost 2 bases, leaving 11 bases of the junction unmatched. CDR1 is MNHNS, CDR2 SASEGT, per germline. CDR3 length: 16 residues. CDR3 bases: TGTGCCAGCAGTGAACCCGGCGGGGGGGCCCTGAGTGAGCAGTTCTTC. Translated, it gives CASSEPGGGALSEQFF.

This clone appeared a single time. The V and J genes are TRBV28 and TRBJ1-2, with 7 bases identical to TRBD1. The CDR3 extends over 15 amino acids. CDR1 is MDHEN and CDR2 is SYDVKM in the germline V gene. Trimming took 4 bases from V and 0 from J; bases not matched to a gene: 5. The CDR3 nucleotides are TGTGCCAGCAGTTCCACAGGGGAAGCTAACTATGGCTACACCTTC. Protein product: CASSSTGEANYGYTF.

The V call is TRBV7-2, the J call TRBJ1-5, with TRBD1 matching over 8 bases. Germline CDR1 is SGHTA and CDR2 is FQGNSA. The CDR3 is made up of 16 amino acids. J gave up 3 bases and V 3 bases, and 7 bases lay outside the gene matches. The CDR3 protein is CASSLLGTGNNQPQHF. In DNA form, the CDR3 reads TGTGCCAGCAGCTTGCTGGGGACAGGTAACAATCAGCCCCAGCATTTT.

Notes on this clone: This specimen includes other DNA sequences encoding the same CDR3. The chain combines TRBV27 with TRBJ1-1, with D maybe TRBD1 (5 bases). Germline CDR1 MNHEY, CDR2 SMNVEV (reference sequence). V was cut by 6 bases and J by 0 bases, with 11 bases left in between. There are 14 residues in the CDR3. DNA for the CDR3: TGTGCCAGCAGCTCTGTGGGGCTGAACACTGAAGCTTTCTTT. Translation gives CASSSVGLNTEAFF.

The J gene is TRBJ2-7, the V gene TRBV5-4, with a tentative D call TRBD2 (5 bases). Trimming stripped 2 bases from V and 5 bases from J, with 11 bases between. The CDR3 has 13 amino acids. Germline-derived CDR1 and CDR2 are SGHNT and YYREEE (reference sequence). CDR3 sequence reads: CASSFRGSDEQYF. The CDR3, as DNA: TGTGCCAGCAGCTTTCGGGGTTCCGACGAGCAGTACTTC.

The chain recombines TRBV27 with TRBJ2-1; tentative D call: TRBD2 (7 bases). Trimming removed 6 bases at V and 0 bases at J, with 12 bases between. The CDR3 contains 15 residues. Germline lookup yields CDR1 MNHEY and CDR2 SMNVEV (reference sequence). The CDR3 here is CASSPAGASYNEQFF. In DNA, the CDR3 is TGTGCCAGCAGCCCCGCGGGGGCCTCCTACAATGAGCAGTTCTTC.

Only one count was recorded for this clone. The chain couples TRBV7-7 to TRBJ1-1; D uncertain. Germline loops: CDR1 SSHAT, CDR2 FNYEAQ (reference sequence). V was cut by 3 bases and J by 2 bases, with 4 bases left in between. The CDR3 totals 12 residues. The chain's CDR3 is CASSLSNTEAFF. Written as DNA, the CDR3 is TGTGCCAGCAGCTTGTCTAACACTGAAGCTTTCTTT.

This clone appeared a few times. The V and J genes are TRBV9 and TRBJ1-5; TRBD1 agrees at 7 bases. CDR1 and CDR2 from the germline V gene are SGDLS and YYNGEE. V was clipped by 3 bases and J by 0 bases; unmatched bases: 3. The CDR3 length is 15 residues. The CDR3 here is CASSAGQYSNQPQHF. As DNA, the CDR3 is TGTGCCAGCAGCGCGGGACAGTATAGCAATCAGCCCCAGCATTTT.

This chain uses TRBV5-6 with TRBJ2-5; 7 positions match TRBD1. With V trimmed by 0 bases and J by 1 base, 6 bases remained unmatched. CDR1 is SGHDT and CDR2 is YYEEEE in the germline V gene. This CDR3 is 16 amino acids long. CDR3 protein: CASSLVISGGQETQYF. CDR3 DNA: TGTGCCAGCAGCTTGGTTATCTCAGGGGGCCAAGAGACCCAGTACTTC.

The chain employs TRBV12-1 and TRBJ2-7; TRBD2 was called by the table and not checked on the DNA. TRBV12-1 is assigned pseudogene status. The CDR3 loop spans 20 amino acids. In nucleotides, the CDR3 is TGTGCCAGCAGCCCCCGCTGGGGCGGGACTAGCGGGAAGCCTTCTAGGGAGCAGTACTTC. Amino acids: CASSPRWGGTSGKPSREQYF.

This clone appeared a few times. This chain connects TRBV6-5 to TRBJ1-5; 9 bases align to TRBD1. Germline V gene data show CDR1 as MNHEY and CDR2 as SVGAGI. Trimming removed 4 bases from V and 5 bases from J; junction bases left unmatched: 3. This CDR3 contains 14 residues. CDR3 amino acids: CASSSGTGHQPQHF. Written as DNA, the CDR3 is TGTGCCAGCAGTTCCGGGACAGGGCATCAGCCCCAGCATTTT.

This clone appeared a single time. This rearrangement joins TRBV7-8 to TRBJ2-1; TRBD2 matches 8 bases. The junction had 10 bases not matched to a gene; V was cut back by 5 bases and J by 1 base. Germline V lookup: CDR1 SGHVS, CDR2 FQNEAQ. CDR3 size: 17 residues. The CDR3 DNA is TGTGCCAGCAGCCCCCGGGGCAGCGGGAGTTCCTACAATGAGCAGTTCTTC. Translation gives CASSPRGSGSSYNEQFF.

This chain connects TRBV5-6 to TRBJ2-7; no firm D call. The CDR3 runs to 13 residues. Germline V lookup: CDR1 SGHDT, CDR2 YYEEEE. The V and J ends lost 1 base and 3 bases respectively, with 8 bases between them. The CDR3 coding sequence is TGTGCCAGCAGCTTGCGTAATCTCTACGAGCAGTACTTC. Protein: CASSLRNLYEQYF.

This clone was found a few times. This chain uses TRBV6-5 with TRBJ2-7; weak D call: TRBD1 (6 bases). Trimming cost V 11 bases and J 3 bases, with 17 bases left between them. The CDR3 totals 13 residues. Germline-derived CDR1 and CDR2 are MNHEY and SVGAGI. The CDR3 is CAARADSLYEQYV. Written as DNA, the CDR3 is TGTGCCGCCCGAGCGGACAGCCTCTACGAGCAGTACGTC.

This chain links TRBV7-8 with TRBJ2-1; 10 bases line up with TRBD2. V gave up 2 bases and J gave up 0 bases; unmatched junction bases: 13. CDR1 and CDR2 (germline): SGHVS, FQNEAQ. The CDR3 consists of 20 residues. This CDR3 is CASSLLPRFPSGSSYNEQFF. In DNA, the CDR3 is TGTGCCAGCAGCTTATTGCCCAGATTTCCTAGCGGGAGCTCCTACAATGAGCAGTTCTTC.

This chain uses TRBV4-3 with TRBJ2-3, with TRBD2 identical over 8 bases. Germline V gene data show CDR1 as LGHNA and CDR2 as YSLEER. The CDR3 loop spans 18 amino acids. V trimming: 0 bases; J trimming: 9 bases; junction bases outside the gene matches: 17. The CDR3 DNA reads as TGCGCCAGCAGCCAAGACCCACGTGGTAGCGGGGCCATCAAAACGCAGTATTTT. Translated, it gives CASSQDPRGSGAIKTQYF.

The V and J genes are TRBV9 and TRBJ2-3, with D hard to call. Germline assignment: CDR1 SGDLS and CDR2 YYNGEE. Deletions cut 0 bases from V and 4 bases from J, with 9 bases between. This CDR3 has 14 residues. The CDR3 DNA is TGTGCCAGCAGCGTAGGGCTAGAGGCAGATACGCAGTATTTT. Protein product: CASSVGLEADTQYF.

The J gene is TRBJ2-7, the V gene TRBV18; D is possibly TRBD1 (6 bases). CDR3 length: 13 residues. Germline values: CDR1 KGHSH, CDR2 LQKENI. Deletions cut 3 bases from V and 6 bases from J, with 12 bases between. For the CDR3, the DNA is TGTGCCAGCTCACCCACGGTAGGGGGCGAGCAGTACGTC. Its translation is CASSPTVGGEQYV.

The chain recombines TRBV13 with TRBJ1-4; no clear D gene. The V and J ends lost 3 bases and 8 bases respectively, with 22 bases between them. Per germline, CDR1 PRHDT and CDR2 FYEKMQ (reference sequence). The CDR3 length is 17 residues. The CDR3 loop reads CASSLTVFPGSEEKLFF. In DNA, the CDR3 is TGTGCCAGCAGCTTGACCGTCTTCCCGGGAAGTGAAGAAAAACTGTTTTTT.

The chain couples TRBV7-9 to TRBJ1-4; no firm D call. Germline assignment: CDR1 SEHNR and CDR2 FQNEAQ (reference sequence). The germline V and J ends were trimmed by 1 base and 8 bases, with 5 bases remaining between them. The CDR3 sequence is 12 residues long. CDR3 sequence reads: CASSLGLEKLFF. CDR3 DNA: TGTGCCAGCAGCTTAGGTCTGGAAAAACTGTTTTTT.

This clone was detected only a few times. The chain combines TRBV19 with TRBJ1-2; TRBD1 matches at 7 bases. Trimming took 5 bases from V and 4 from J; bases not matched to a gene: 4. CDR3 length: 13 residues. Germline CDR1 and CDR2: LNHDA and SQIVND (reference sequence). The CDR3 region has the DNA TGTGCCAGTAGTCCCGGGGACAGCTATGGCTACACCTTC. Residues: CASSPGDSYGYTF. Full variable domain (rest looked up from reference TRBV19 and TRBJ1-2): DGGITQSPKYLFRKEGQNVTLSCEQNLNHDAMYWYRQDPGQGLRLIYYSQIVNDFQKGDIAEGYSVSREKKESFPLTVTSAQKNPTAFYLCASSPGDSYGYTFGSGTRLTVV.

CDR3 coding DNA: TGTGCCAGCAGTTGGTCGGGGAATGGCTACACCTTC. Protein: CASSWSGNGYTF. This chain connects TRBV6-1 to TRBJ1-2; D uncertain. The germline CDR1 and CDR2 sequences are MNHNS and SASEGT. Trimming pared 5 bases from V and 6 bases from J, leaving 10 bases between. This CDR3 contains 12 residues.

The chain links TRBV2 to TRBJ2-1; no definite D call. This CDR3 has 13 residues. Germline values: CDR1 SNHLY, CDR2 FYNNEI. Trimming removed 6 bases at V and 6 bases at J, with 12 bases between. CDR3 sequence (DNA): TGTGCCAGCAGGCAAACTCTACTCAATGAGCAGTTCTTC. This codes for CASRQTLLNEQFF.

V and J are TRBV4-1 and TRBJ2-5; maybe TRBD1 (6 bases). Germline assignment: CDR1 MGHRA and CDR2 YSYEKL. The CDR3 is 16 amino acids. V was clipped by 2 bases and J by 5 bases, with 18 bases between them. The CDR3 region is CASSQSDAQGWETQYF. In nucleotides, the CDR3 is TGCGCCAGCAGCCAATCCGATGCACAGGGTTGGGAGACCCAGTACTTC.

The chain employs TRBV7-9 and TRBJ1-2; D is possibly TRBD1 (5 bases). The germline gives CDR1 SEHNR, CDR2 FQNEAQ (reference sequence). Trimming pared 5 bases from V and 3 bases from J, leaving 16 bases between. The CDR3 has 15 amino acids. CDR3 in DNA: TGTGCCAGCAGCCCTCCTCTCAGGGCCTACTATGGCTACACCTTC. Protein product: CASSPPLRAYYGYTF.

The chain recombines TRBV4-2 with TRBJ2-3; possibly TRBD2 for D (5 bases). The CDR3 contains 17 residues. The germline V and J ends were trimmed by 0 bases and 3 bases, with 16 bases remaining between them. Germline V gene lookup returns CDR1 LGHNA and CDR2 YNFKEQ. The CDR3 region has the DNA TGTGCCAGCAGCCAAGAGATCACACGGGATTCGACAGATACGCAGTATTTT. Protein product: CASSQEITRDSTDTQYF.

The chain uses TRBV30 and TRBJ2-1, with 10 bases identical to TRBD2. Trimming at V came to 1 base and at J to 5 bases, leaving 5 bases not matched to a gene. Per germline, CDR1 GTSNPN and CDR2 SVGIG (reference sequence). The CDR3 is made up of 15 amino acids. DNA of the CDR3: TGTGCCTGGAGTGGGCTAGCGGGGGCCAACAATGAGCAGTTCTTC. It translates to CAWSGLAGANNEQFF.

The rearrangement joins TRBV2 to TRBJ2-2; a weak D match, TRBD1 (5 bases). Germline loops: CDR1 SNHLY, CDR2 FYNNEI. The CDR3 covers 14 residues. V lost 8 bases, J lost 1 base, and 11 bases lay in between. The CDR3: CASRWGMNTGELFF. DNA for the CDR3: TGTGCCAGCCGGTGGGGCATGAACACCGGGGAGCTGTTTTTT.

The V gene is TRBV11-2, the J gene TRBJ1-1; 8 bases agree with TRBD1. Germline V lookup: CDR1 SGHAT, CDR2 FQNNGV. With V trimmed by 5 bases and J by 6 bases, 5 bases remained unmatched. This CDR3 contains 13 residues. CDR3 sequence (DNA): TGTGCCAGCAGCCCGGGACAGGCACCTGAAGCTTTCTTT. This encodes CASSPGQAPEAFF.